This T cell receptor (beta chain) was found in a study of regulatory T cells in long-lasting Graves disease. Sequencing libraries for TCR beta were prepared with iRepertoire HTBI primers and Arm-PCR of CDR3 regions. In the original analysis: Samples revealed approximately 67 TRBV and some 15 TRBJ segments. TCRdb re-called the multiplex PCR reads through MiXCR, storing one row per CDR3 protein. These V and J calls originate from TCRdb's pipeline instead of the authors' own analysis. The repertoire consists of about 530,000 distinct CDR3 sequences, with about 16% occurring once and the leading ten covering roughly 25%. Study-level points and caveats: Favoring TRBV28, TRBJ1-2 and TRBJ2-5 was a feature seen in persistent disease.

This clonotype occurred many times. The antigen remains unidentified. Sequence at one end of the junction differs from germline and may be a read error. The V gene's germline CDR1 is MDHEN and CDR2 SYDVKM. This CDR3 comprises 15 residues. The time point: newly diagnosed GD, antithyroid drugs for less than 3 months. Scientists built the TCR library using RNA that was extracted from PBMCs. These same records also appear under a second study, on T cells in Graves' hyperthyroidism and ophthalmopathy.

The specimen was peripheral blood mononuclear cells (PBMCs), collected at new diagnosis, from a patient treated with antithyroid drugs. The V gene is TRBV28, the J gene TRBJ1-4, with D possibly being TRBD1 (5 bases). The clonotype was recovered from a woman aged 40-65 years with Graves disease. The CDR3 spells CASRMTVATNEKLFF. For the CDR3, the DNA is TGTGCCAGCAGGATGACAGTTGCAACTAACGAAAAACTGTTTTTT.